This TCR beta chain was captured in a study of shared clonotypes between healthy human individuals. Study summary: The donor group consisted of two women and a few men, aged 18 to 49.

At deep level, the assay was performed. The authors split each subset's genomic DNA evenly across several immunoSEQ plates. The repertoire was sequenced with immunoSEQ multiplex PCR; TCRdb's copy has only in-frame clones and lacks some. The sample lists some 740,000 clones; 80% to 95% were seen once. Study results and limitations: Represented genetic and exposure-history diversity was restricted by having few donors.

CD45RO-negative cells were positively selected for CCR7, leaving out terminally differentiated effector memory CD45RA+ cells. Of note for this clone: Its antigen is undetermined.

The CDR3 loop spans 14 amino acids. With 3 bases removed from V and 5 bases from J, the gap between germline ends came to 14 bases. Germline CDR1 and CDR2: MDHEN and SYDVKM. V gene TRBV28 combines with J gene TRBJ2-7; TRBD2 might be the D (7 bases). This clonotype originated in a man younger than 40 in good health. The sequenced sample consisted of naive CD8+ T cells sorted from blood. The CDR3 nucleotides read TGTGCCAGCAGTTTTCGGGGGGCGGGGAACGAGCAGTACTTC. This translates into CASSFRGAGNEQYF. The full variable domain, with the rest looked up from reference TRBV28 and TRBJ2-7, is DVKVTQSSRYLVKRTGEKVFLECVQDMDHENMFWYRQDPGLGLRLIYFSYDVKMKEKGDIPEGYSVSREKKERFSLILESASTNQTSMYLCASSFRGAGNEQYFGPGTRLTVT.